This is a list of T cell receptor beta chains from one sample in a study of blood T cells in healthy people across ages. TCRdb re-called the 5' RACE reads through MiXCR, storing one row per CDR3 protein. The profile shows 550,000 to 650,000 distinct CDR3 sequences, about 26% of them singletons. The sample was also reused in another study, on T cells of mothers and their children.

Sequenced: blood. All receptors come from a boy aged 2-15 years in good health. The CDR3 runs from the conserved cysteine through the conserved F or W. Each record gives: clone size, V gene, D gene, J gene, CDR3 protein, CDR3 DNA. D genes are given only for firm matches. The size entry is marked missing in some rows and otherwise reads once, few, many or a size class.

clone size: NA
V gene: TRBV7-9
D gene: TRBD2
J gene: TRBJ2-7
CDR3 protein: CASSPMGTGYAGDF
CDR3 DNA: TGTGCCAGCAGTCCGATGGGGACTGGTTACGCGGGGGACTTC

clone size: NA
V gene: TRBV29-1
D gene: TRBD1
J gene: TRBJ1-2
CDR3 protein: CSAQGVRGYTF
CDR3 DNA: TGCAGCGCCCAGGGGGTTCGTGGCTACACCTTC

clone size: NA
V gene: TRBV12-3/TRBV12-4
D gene: TRBD1
J gene: TRBJ1-2
CDR3 protein: CASSSSRQGSGYTF
CDR3 DNA: TGTGCCAGCAGTTCCAGCCGACAGGGTTCTGGCTACACCTTC

clone size: NA
V gene: TRBV7-2
D gene: NA
J gene: TRBJ1-2
CDR3 protein: CASSLVAAGGYTF
CDR3 DNA: TGTGCCAGCAGCTTAGTGGCCGCGGGTGGCTACACCTTC

clone size: few
V gene: TRBV12-3/TRBV12-4
D gene: TRBD1
J gene: TRBJ2-1
CDR3 protein: CASSLQQGASNEQFF
CDR3 DNA: TGTGCCAGCAGTTTACAACAGGGGGCGAGCAATGAGCAGTTCTTC

clone size: few
V gene: TRBV6-5
D gene: NA
J gene: TRBJ2-3
CDR3 protein: CASRNLSRDYTDTQYF
CDR3 DNA: TGTGCCAGCAGAAACCTCTCCAGGGATTACACAGATACGCAGTATTTT

clone size: few
V gene: TRBV7-2
D gene: NA
J gene: TRBJ1-2
CDR3 protein: CASSLGGADGYTF
CDR3 DNA: TGTGCCAGCAGCTTAGGGGGGGCGGATGGCTACACCTTC

clone size: NA
V gene: TRBV3-1
D gene: TRBD2
J gene: TRBJ2-3
CDR3 protein: CASSQAGLAGDTQYF
CDR3 DNA: TGTGCCAGCAGCCAAGCGGGACTAGCAGGAGATACGCAGTATTTT

clone size: NA
V gene: TRBV21-1
D gene: NA
J gene: TRBJ2-5
CDR3 protein: CAFFTGIQETQYF
CDR3 DNA: TGTGCCTTCTTCACAGGGATCCAAGAGACCCAGTACTTC

clone size: few
V gene: TRBV7-9
D gene: NA
J gene: TRBJ2-2
CDR3 protein: CASKSLGAGELFF
CDR3 DNA: TGTGCCAGCAAATCCCTAGGGGCCGGGGAGCTGTTTTTT

clone size: few
V gene: TRBV7-9
D gene: TRBD2
J gene: TRBJ2-7
CDR3 protein: CASSYSGRGGYEQYF
CDR3 DNA: TGTGCCAGCAGCTATAGCGGGAGAGGGGGCTACGAGCAGTACTTC

clone size: few
V gene: TRBV28
D gene: NA
J gene: TRBJ1-5
CDR3 protein: CASSLVRAQPQHF
CDR3 DNA: TGTGCCAGCAGTTTGGTCAGGGCTCAGCCCCAGCATTTT

clone size: NA
V gene: TRBV5-1
D gene: NA
J gene: TRBJ2-3
CDR3 protein: CASSHRARRDTQYF
CDR3 DNA: TGCGCCAGCAGCCACCGGGCCCGGCGGGATACGCAGTATTTT

clone size: few
V gene: TRBV10-1
D gene: NA
J gene: TRBJ1-1
CDR3 protein: CASARGRNTEAFF
CDR3 DNA: TGCGCCAGTGCACGGGGACGGAACACTGAAGCTTTCTTT

clone size: NA
V gene: TRBV4-1
D gene: NA
J gene: TRBJ2-1
CDR3 protein: CASSQEGYNEQFF
CDR3 DNA: TGCGCCAGCAGCCAAGAGGGCTACAATGAGCAGTTCTTC

clone size: NA
V gene: TRBV29-1
D gene: NA
J gene: TRBJ1-1
CDR3 protein: CSVDPLLRAFF
CDR3 DNA: TGCAGCGTTGACCCCTTGTTGAGGGCTTTCTTT